Listed here are 15 T cell receptor beta chains from one sample, sequenced in a study of T cell responses to AZD1222 COVID-19 vaccine. Profiling relied on immunoSEQ multiplex PCR, and the TCRdb table lists in-frame clones only, not all of them. This sample has a few hundred thousand clones, with more than 85% found just once. The source material was peripheral blood, sampled on day 0 of AZD1222 vaccination. The source is an adult in good health.

The chain combines TRBV2 with TRBJ2-3; D is possibly TRBD1 (5 bases). CDR1 and CDR2 from the germline V gene are SNHLY and FYNNEI. The CDR3 runs 15 residues. V was shortened by 5 bases and J by 1 base, with 13 bases between the two germline ends. CDR3 in DNA: TGTGCCAGCAGTTTTCAAGGGGTTGGCACAGATACGCAGTATTTT. Amino acids: CASSFQGVGTDTQYF.

The chain uses TRBV7-3 and TRBJ2-2; D not certain. Trimming took off 7 bases at V and 6 bases at J, with 15 bases between the two ends. The CDR3 has 14 residues. CDR1 and CDR2 (germline): SGHTA, FQGTGA. The CDR3 DNA follows: TGTGCCAGCACCCTAGGGTCTAAGGCCGGGGAGCTGTTTTTT. This gives the protein CASTLGSKAGELFF. Drawing the rest from reference TRBV7-3 and TRBJ2-2, the complete variable domain is GAGVSQTPSNKVTEKGKYVELRCDPISGHTALYWYRQSLGQGPEFLIYFQGTGAADDSGLPNDRFFAVRPEGSVSTLKIQRTERGDSAVYLCASTLGSKAGELFFGEGSRLTVL.

The gene calls are TRBV18 and TRBJ1-4, with unresolved D. The germline V gene encodes CDR1 KGHSH and CDR2 LQKENI. V lost 0 bases and J lost 8, with 10 bases in between. The CDR3 has 14 residues. The CDR3 protein is CASSPPARGEKLFF. The CDR3 DNA is TGTGCCAGCTCACCACCGGCCCGAGGGGAAAAACTGTTTTTT. Together with reference TRBV18 and TRBJ1-4, the CDR3 gives the full variable domain: NAGVMQNPRHLVRRRGQEARLRCSPMKGHSHVYWYRQLPEEGLKFMVYLQKENIIDESGMPKERFSAEFPKEGPSILRIQQVVRGDSAAYFCASSPPARGEKLFFGSGTQLSVL.

The CDR3: CASSTLAGGADTQYF. The CDR3 coding sequence is TGTGCCAGCAGCACACTAGCGGGAGGGGCAGATACGCAGTATTTT. The genes are TRBV28 and TRBJ2-3, with 13 bases lining up with TRBD2. J was trimmed by 4 bases and V by 6 bases; bases with no gene match: 4. CDR1 and CDR2 (germline): MDHEN, SYDVKM. The CDR3 contains 15 residues.

This clone showed up just once. The chain is built from TRBV18 and TRBJ2-2; D uncertain. The CDR3 sequence is 13 residues long. V was clipped by 6 bases and J by 4 bases, with 9 bases between them. Germline values: CDR1 KGHSH, CDR2 LQKENI. CDR3 region: CASSPGSTGELFF. CDR3 bases: TGTGCCAGCTCCCCTGGATCCACCGGGGAGCTGTTTTTT.

The rearrangement joins TRBV6-5 to TRBJ2-1; TRBD2 aligns across 9 bases. Per the germline V gene, CDR1 is MNHEY and CDR2 is SVGAGI. The CDR3 has 15 residues. The V and J ends lost 0 bases and 7 bases, in that order; junction bases with no gene match: 4. CDR3 protein: CASSYSLAGVNEQFF. CDR3 DNA sequence: TGTGCCAGCAGTTACTCGTTAGCGGGAGTGAATGAGCAGTTCTTC.

The chain uses TRBV19 and TRBJ1-2; 7 bases are shared with TRBD1. Trimming cost V 6 bases and J 4 bases; bases outside gene matches: 5. Germline V gene data show CDR1 as LNHDA and CDR2 as SQIVND (reference sequence). The length of the CDR3 is 13 residues. CDR3 nucleotide sequence: TGTGCCAGTAGACCGGGACAGAGCTATGGCTACACCTTC. Translated, it gives CASRPGQSYGYTF.

The rearrangement uses TRBV6-2 or TRBV6-3 and TRBJ2-7; 9 positions agree with TRBD1. The CDR3 totals 14 residues. Trimming took 5 bases from V and 3 from J; bases not matched to a gene: 5. In germline, CDR1 is MNHEY, CDR2 SVGEGT. Here the CDR3 reads CASSLDRGYYEQYF. The CDR3 nucleotides read TGTGCCAGCAGTCTGGACAGGGGATACTACGAGCAGTACTTC.

The chain uses TRBV7-9 and TRBJ1-5; D is unclear. The germline V and J ends were trimmed by 5 bases and 0 bases, with 8 bases remaining between them. From germline, CDR1 is SEHNR and CDR2 FQNEAQ (reference sequence). The CDR3 covers 14 residues. In DNA, the CDR3 is TGTGCCAGCAGCGATCACAATAGCAATCAGCCCCAGCATTTT. Translation gives CASSDHNSNQPQHF.

The V call is TRBV5-6, the J call TRBJ1-2; D is ambiguous. Trimming took 6 bases from V and 1 from J, leaving 7 bases between them. The CDR3 spans 12 residues. Germline V gene lookup returns CDR1 SGHDT and CDR2 YYEEEE. The CDR3 spells CASNGVNYGYTF. The CDR3 region has the DNA TGTGCCAGCAATGGGGTTAACTATGGCTACACCTTC.

This clone was recorded once. This chain connects TRBV14 to TRBJ1-4; tentatively, D is TRBD1 (5 bases). Germline lookup yields CDR1 SGHDN and CDR2 FVKESK. The V end was cut by 1 base, the J end by 5 bases, with 17 bases between. This CDR3 is 17 amino acids long. In DNA, the CDR3 is TGTGCCAGCAGCCAAGCGGCAGGGTGGGGAGGAAATGAAAAACTGTTTTTT. As protein: CASSQAAGWGGNEKLFF.

The chain couples TRBV24-1 to TRBJ1-2, with 7 bases that match TRBD1. The CDR3 has 15 residues. After removal of 3 bases from V and 6 bases from J, the junction contained 9 bases not matched to a gene. Germline CDR1 KGHDR, CDR2 SFDVKD. The CDR3 spells CATSDAGQRKDGYTF. The CDR3 DNA is TGTGCCACCAGTGATGCGGGACAGCGGAAGGATGGCTACACCTTC.

The chain carries TRBV3-1 (or the pseudogene TRBV3-2) and TRBJ1-6, with no clear D. The CDR3 runs to 13 residues. V shed 0 bases and J shed 10 bases, with 7 bases lying between them. Per the germline V gene, CDR1 is LGHDT and CDR2 is YNNKEL (reference sequence). As DNA, the CDR3 is TGTGCCAGCAGCCAAGATTGGGTCTCACCCCTCCACTTT. Amino acid sequence: CASSQDWVSPLHF.

This sequence joins TRBV19 and TRBJ2-3, with 7 bases matching TRBD2. Germline CDR1 reads LNHDA; CDR2 reads SQIVND (reference sequence). This CDR3 is built from 15 residues. V shed 6 bases and J 0 bases; nucleotides not matched to a gene: 6. The CDR3 DNA follows: TGTGCCAGTAGGTCTTCTAGCGGTAGCACAGATACGCAGTATTTT. As protein: CASRSSSGSTDTQYF.

This clone was seen a single time. The chain couples TRBV19 to TRBJ2-7, with D maybe TRBD1 (5 bases). The germline V gene encodes CDR1 LNHDA and CDR2 SQIVND (reference sequence). Between the trimmed V and J ends, which lost 5 bases and 0 bases, there was a span of 14 bases. The CDR3 extends over 15 amino acids. The CDR3 spells CASSADTWSSYEQYF. In DNA, the CDR3 is TGTGCCAGTAGTGCGGACACTTGGAGCTCCTACGAGCAGTACTTC.